A selection of T cell receptor beta chains follows, all from one sample in a study of T cell repertoires in cytomegalovirus infection. TCRdb redid the calling of the reads with MiXCR, one entry per CDR3 protein. The data contain around 300,000 distinct CDR3 sequences, about a quarter of them singletons. Sequences were obtained from PBMCs. Source of these receptors: a human donor in good health (CMV status not recorded). Some clones in this sample may be carry-over from other donors' samples. Each CDR3 is given with its conserved first and last residue. The D gene is left open where the match is weak. The size of a clone is reported for some rows only, either as once, few or many, or as a class for expanded clones.

D gene | J gene | V gene | clone size | CDR3 protein | CDR3 DNA
TRBD2 | TRBJ2-1 | TRBV9 | NA | CASSVVGGSNEQFF | TGTGCCAGCAGCGTAGTTGGCGGGAGCAATGAGCAGTTCTTC
TRBD1 | TRBJ2-2 | TRBV19 | NA | CASLPAGQGTNTGELFF | TGTGCCAGTCTACCCGCGGGACAGGGAACGAACACCGGGGAGCTGTTTTTT
NA | TRBJ2-1 | TRBV7-2 | few | CASSLMRARNEQFF | TGTGCCAGCAGCTTAATGCGGGCGCGTAATGAGCAGTTCTTC
NA | TRBJ1-2 | TRBV19 | few | CASSIGDIGGYTF | TGTGCCAGTAGTATAGGGGACATCGGTGGCTACACCTTC
NA | TRBJ1-3 | TRBV19 | NA | CASSTTGLSGNTIYF | TGTGCCAGTAGTACAACAGGGCTTTCTGGAAACACCATATATTTT
TRBD2 | TRBJ2-2 | TRBV12-3/TRBV12-4 | few | CASSPGLGHTGELFF | TGTGCCAGCAGTCCGGGACTAGGGCACACCGGGGAGCTGTTTTTT
NA | TRBJ1-2 | TRBV29-1 | few | CSVLIGSGYTF | TGCAGCGTCTTAATAGGGTCTGGCTACACCTTC
TRBD1 | TRBJ1-1 | TRBV24-1 | NA | CATTTPGTAEELGMNTEAFF | TGTGCCACCACTACCCCCGGGACAGCCGAGGAGTTGGGCATGAACACTGAAGCTTTCTTT
TRBD2 | TRBJ2-3 | TRBV14 | NA | CASSQKRGVSDTQYF | TGTGCCAGCAGCCAGAAGCGGGGGGTTTCAGATACGCAGTATTTT
NA | TRBJ1-2 | TRBV2 | NA | CASSPMGGYTF | TGTGCCAGCAGCCCCATGGGAGGCTACACCTTC
NA | TRBJ2-3 | TRBV5-1 | few | CASSSAAQSTDTQYF | TGCGCCAGCAGCTCCGCAGCCCAAAGCACAGATACGCAGTATTTT
NA | TRBJ2-2 | TRBV5-1 | NA | CASSFDRQGGELFF | TGCGCCAGCAGCTTTGACCGTCAAGGCGGGGAGCTGTTTTTT
NA | TRBJ2-7 | TRBV7-9 | NA | CASSLGQIYEQYF | TGTGCCAGCAGCTTAGGCCAGATCTACGAGCAGTACTTC
NA | TRBJ1-1 | TRBV11-2 | NA | CTSSLDPGSPEAFF | TGTACCAGCAGCTTAGATCCGGGGAGTCCTGAGGCTTTCTTT
NA | TRBJ1-5 | TRBV28 | few | CASSLLSSAPPQHF | TGTGCCAGCAGTTTATTGTCTTCCGCGCCGCCCCAGCATTTT
NA | TRBJ2-7 | TRBV7-4 | NA | CASSFETRRSEQYF | TGTGCCAGCAGCTTCGAGACTCGCCGATCGGAGCAGTACTTC